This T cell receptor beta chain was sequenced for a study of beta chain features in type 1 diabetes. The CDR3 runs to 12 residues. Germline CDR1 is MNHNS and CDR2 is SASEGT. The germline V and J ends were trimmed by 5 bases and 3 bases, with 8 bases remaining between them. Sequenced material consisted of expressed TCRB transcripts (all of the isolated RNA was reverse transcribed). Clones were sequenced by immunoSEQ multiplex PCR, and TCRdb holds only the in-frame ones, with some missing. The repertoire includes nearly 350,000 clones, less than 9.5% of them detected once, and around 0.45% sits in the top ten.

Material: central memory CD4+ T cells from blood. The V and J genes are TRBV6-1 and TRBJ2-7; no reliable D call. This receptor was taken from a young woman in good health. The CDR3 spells CASSFLGYEQYF. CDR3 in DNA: TGTGCCAGCAGTTTTCTCGGCTACGAGCAGTACTTC.